This TCR beta chain derives from a study of cytomegalovirus exposure and HLA in healthy donors. Trimming left V 4 bases short and J 2 bases short, with 15 bases between. Germline V gene sequence: CDR1 MNHEY, CDR2 SVGAGI. There are 15 residues in the CDR3. Study outcomes and limitations: A few of the chains that were CMV-associated were confirmed in vitro to be specific for CMV antigens.

This PCR relied on a set of 60 Vbeta primers and 13 Jbeta primers. Clones were sequenced by immunoSEQ multiplex PCR, and TCRdb holds only the in-frame ones, with some missing. The sample contains 210,000 or so clones, about 90% of which appear only once. Notes on this clone: The target antigen is unknown.

This TCR came from a man aged 25 to 45 in good health and CMV-seronegative. This chain uses TRBV6-5 with TRBJ2-7; D is possibly TRBD1 (5 bases). Sample: PBMCs. CDR3 sequence (DNA): TGTGCCAGCAGTTCCCCTCAGACAGCTCCCTACGAGCAGTACTTC. Protein sequence: CASSSPQTAPYEQYF.